These 18 T cell receptor beta chains were all obtained from the same sample, sequenced in a study of T-cell reconstitution after alpha-beta-depleted transplantation in children. It was with unique molecular identifiers that the TCRbeta library was prepared. TCRdb re-analysed the PCR reads in MiXCR, keeping a single row per CDR3 protein. The sample has 220,000 or so distinct CDR3 sequences; roughly 8.2% are singletons. The sample was PBMCs, mostly from graft donor cells, taken 180 days after TCRalphabeta/CD19-depleted stem cell transplant. The receptor set was obtained from a male patient under 18 who had a stem cell transplant for acute lymphoblastic leukemia, so the T cells may come from the graft donor.

This clonotype showed up many times. The chain has TRBV10-3 and TRBJ2-5; D possibly uses TRBD1 or TRBD2 (5 bases each). Between the trimmed V and J ends, which lost 2 bases and 5 bases, there was a span of 12 bases. CDR3 length equals 14 residues. The germline gives CDR1 ENHRY, CDR2 SYGVKD. The CDR3 DNA reads as TGTGCCATCAGTGAGGGTAGGGGACGCGAGACCCAGTACTTC. Its translation is CAISEGRGRETQYF.

This clonotype was observed many times. This rearrangement joins TRBV9 to TRBJ2-1, with 10 positions matching TRBD2. CDR3 length: 15 residues. Germline V lookup: CDR1 SGDLS, CDR2 YYNGEE. Trimming at V came to 3 bases and at J to 6 bases, leaving 6 bases not matched to a gene. The CDR3 coding sequence is TGTGCCAGCAGCGGAAAGCGGGAGGGCAGCAATGAGCAGTTCTTC. Its translation is CASSGKREGSNEQFF.

The chain recombines TRBV5-6 with TRBJ2-3, with 8 bases identical to TRBD2. CDR3 length: 16 amino acids. Germline V gives CDR1 SGHDT, CDR2 YYEEEE. V shed 4 bases and J 2 bases; nucleotides not matched to a gene: 9. The CDR3 loop reads CASSVLAVSLTDTQYF. The CDR3 DNA is TGTGCCAGCAGCGTACTAGCGGTATCCCTCACAGATACGCAGTATTTT.

This clonotype has a count of ten or more. This rearrangement joins TRBV28 to TRBJ1-4; D is unresolved. V lost 6 bases to trimming and J lost 4 bases, with 9 bases between them. This CDR3 has 13 residues. Looked up from germline, CDR1 is MDHEN and CDR2 is SYDVKM. CDR3 amino acids: CASSPSYNEKLFF. CDR3 DNA sequence: TGTGCCAGCAGCCCAAGTTATAATGAAAAACTGTTTTTT. The variable domain in full, with the rest retrieved from reference TRBV28 and TRBJ1-4, is DVKVTQSSRYLVKRTGEKVFLECVQDMDHENMFWYRQDPGLGLRLIYFSYDVKMKEKGDIPEGYSVSREKKERFSLILESASTNQTSMYLCASSPSYNEKLFFGSGTQLSVL.

The table lists this clonotype with many counts. The chain combines TRBV7-2 with TRBJ2-3, with D unresolved. V lost 2 bases to trimming and J lost 4 bases, with 10 bases between them. CDR1 and CDR2 (germline): SGHTA, FQGNSA. CDR3 size: 14 residues. The CDR3 reads CASSLQFTSDTQYF. CDR3 in DNA: TGTGCCAGCAGCTTACAGTTTACCTCAGATACGCAGTATTTT.

In this sample, this clonotype turned up many times. The J gene is TRBJ2-6, the V gene TRBV11-2, with D unresolved. Germline V gives CDR1 SGHAT, CDR2 FQNNGV. The CDR3 covers 19 residues. The ends were cut back, 1 base at V and 0 bases at J, with 16 bases in the middle. The CDR3 DNA is TGTGCCAGCAGCTTAGGTTCCGGTACCCCCCTCTCTGGGGCCAACGTCCTGACTTTC. As protein: CASSLGSGTPLSGANVLTF.

This clonotype was detected ten times or more. V gene TRBV12-5 combines with J gene TRBJ2-1; 8 positions agree with TRBD2. J gave up 6 bases and V 2 bases, and 3 bases lay outside the gene matches. The CDR3 covers 14 residues. Per the germline V gene, CDR1 is LGHNT and CDR2 is FRNRAP. Here the CDR3 DNA reads TGTGCTAGTGGTTTGTCGGGGGGGCCCAATGAGCAGTTCTTC. Translating it yields CASGLSGGPNEQFF.

About this clonotype: Since a much larger clone is just one base distant, this may be a read error. The conserved phenylalanine or tryptophan normally closing the CDR3 is absent here, so this likely arose from a read error. The chain links TRBV18 to TRBJ2-2; 8 nucleotides line up with TRBD2. J lost 0 bases, V lost 6 bases, and 6 bases had no gene match. The CDR3 covers 16 residues. Germline V gives CDR1 KGHSH, CDR2 LQKENI. The CDR3 DNA is TGTGCCAGCTCCCCTTTAGCGGGGTCGAACACCGGGGAGCTGTTTTCT. This codes for CASSPLAGSNTGELFS.

Many counts were recorded for this clonotype. The CDR3 DNA follows: TGCAGCGTCGCGACAGGGTTCTCTGGAAACACCATATATTTT. Its protein product is CSVATGFSGNTIYF. This chain joins TRBV29-1 and TRBJ1-3, with 7 positions matching TRBD1. The CDR3 extends over 14 amino acids. Germline CDR1 reads SQVTM; CDR2 reads ANQGSEA. V shed 6 bases and J 0 bases; nucleotides not matched to a gene: 5.

This clonotype was seen ten or more times. The chain uses TRBV5-1 and TRBJ2-3, with no clear D. Trimming cost V 5 bases and J 3 bases, with 19 bases left between them. The CDR3 has 16 amino acids. Germline CDR1 reads SGHRS; CDR2 reads YFSETQ. The CDR3 region has the DNA TGCGCCAGCAGGGGGTCCCTAAAGGTGAGGACAGATACGCAGTATTTT. Amino acids: CASRGSLKVRTDTQYF.

This clonotype turned up a few times. This chain connects TRBV3-1 to TRBJ2-7; 10 nucleotides agree with TRBD2. The germline gives CDR1 LGHDT, CDR2 YNNKEL (reference sequence). After removal of 4 bases from V and 6 bases from J, the junction contained 9 bases not matched to a gene. The CDR3 is 15 amino acids. CDR3 nucleotide sequence: TGTGCCAGCAGCCCCTACAGCGGGAGGGCGTTCGAGCAGTACTTC. As protein: CASSPYSGRAFEQYF.

This clonotype was seen at least ten times. This rearrangement joins TRBV20-1 to TRBJ2-7; TRBD1 agrees at 10 bases. The CDR3 consists of 15 residues. CDR1 DFQATT and CDR2 SNEGSKA come from the germline V gene (reference sequence). The J segment lost 4 bases and the V segment lost 2 bases, leaving 8 bases of the junction unmatched. DNA of the CDR3: TGCAGTGCTAGACCCATAAGGGACAGGGGATACGAGCAGTACTTC. This encodes CSARPIRDRGYEQYF.

This clonotype has at least ten counts. The J gene is TRBJ2-5, the V gene TRBV7-2; possibly TRBD1 for D (6 bases). This CDR3 comprises 15 residues. V lost 5 bases and J 5 bases, leaving 18 bases between the germline ends. Looked up from germline, CDR1 is SGHTA and CDR2 is FQGNSA. The CDR3 DNA reads as TGTGCCAGCAGCCGGCCGGGACAACTGCTGGAGACCCAGTACTTC. Translated, it gives CASSRPGQLLETQYF.

This clonotype has at least ten counts. The rearrangement joins TRBV27 to TRBJ2-4; the D gene is possibly TRBD2 (7 bases). Trimming stripped 3 bases from V and 1 base from J, with 10 bases between. This CDR3 region has 15 residues. Per germline, CDR1 MNHEY and CDR2 SMNVEV (reference sequence). The CDR3 sequence is CASSFGGLAKNIQYF. The CDR3 DNA reads TGTGCCAGCAGTTTCGGGGGGCTGGCCAAAAACATTCAGTACTTC.

This clonotype has ten or more counts. This chain connects TRBV20-1 to TRBJ1-2; D ambiguous. The CDR3 is made up of 12 amino acids. Germline values: CDR1 DFQATT, CDR2 SNEGSKA (reference sequence). The CDR3 DNA reads TGCAGGCTCGCCGCCCCGGGCTATGGCTACACCTTC. Its translation is CRLAAPGYGYTF.

This clonotype was seen many times. The chain uses TRBV5-1 and TRBJ1-4, with D uncertain. Germline V lookup: CDR1 SGHRS, CDR2 YFSETQ. V lost 0 bases, J lost 2 bases, and 2 bases lay in between. CDR3 length equals 13 residues. The CDR3 sequence is CASSLVTNEKLFF. DNA for the CDR3: TGCGCCAGCAGCTTGGTCACTAATGAAAAACTGTTTTTT.

Note on this clonotype: This clone may be a read error of a much larger clone one base away. V usage is TRBV27 and J usage is TRBJ2-2; TRBD2 matches 7 bases. The germline CDR1 and CDR2 sequences are MNHEY and SMNVEV (reference sequence). The CDR3 loop spans 15 amino acids. Trimming took 5 bases from V and 3 from J; bases not matched to a gene: 6. The CDR3 region is CASSVTSEYTGELFF. The CDR3, as DNA: TGTGCCAGCAGTGTAACTAGCGAATACACCGGGGAGCTGTTTTTT.

This clonotype has a count of ten or more. This chain connects TRBV18 to TRBJ1-1, with D unresolved. CDR3 length: 13 amino acids. Trimming stripped 3 bases from V and 2 bases from J, with 7 bases between. Per the germline V gene, CDR1 is KGHSH and CDR2 is LQKENI. The CDR3 nucleotides are TGTGCCAGCTCACCGTTCGTCAACACTGAAGCTTTCTTT. Translated: CASSPFVNTEAFF.